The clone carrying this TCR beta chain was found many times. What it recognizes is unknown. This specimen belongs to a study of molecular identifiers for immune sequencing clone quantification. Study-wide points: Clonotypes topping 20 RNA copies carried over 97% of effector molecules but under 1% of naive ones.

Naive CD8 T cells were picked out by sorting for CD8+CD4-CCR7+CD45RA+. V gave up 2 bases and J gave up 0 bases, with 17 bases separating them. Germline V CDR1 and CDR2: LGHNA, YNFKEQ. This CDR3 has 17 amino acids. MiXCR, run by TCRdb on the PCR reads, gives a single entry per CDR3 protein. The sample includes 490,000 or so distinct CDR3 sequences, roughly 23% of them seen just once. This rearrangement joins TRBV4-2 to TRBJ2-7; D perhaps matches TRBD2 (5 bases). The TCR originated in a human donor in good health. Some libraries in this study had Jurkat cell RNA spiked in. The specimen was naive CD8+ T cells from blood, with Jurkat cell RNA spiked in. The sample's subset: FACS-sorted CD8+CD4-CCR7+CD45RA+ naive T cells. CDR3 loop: CASSQSLGGSSSYEQYF. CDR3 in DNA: TGTGCCAGCAGCCAATCCTTGGGCGGGTCGAGCTCCTACGAGCAGTACTTC.